This T cell receptor (beta chain) was identified in a study of T-cell reconstitution after alpha-beta-depleted transplantation in children. With 2 bases removed from V and 4 bases from J, the gap between germline ends came to 6 bases. The germline V gene has CDR1 LGHDT and CDR2 YNNKEL (reference sequence). This CDR3 has 13 amino acids. Researchers prepared the TCRbeta library using unique molecular identifiers, the study reports. TCRdb reprocessed the PCR reads with MiXCR, giving one entry per CDR3 protein. The sample comprises more than 90,000 distinct CDR3 sequences, approximately 8.4% of which are singletons, and 6.9% rests with the top ten. There are many counts of this clonotype.

The specimen comprised PBMCs from the stem cell graft donor, sampled from the stem cell graft. This sequence originates from a human donor who donated a stem cell graft to a child with congenital amegakaryocytic thrombocytopenia. The V call is TRBV3-1, the J call TRBJ2-1; D is uncertain. The CDR3 DNA is TGTGCCAGCAGCCAAAACAGATACAATGAGCAGTTCTTC. Protein sequence: CASSQNRYNEQFF.